The TCR beta chain described here comes from a study of control samples from healthy donors and cancer patients. Repertoires were generated with immunoSEQ multiplex PCR, while TCRdb's copy carries only in-frame clones and drops some. Among 100,000 to 150,000 clones listed, over 75% were seen once. Sequenced material: blood. This TCR derives from a man aged 18 to 29 in good health.

The CDR3 DNA sequence: TGCGCCAGCAGCCAAGATCTAGTCGGTGGCAGGGAGGCTTTCTTT. Amino acid sequence: CASSQDLVGGREAFF. The chain carries TRBV4-1 and TRBJ1-1, with a tentative D call TRBD1 (5 bases). Germline V lookup: CDR1 MGHRA, CDR2 YSYEKL. The V and J ends lost 0 bases and 11 bases respectively, with 19 bases between them. This CDR3 region has 15 residues.